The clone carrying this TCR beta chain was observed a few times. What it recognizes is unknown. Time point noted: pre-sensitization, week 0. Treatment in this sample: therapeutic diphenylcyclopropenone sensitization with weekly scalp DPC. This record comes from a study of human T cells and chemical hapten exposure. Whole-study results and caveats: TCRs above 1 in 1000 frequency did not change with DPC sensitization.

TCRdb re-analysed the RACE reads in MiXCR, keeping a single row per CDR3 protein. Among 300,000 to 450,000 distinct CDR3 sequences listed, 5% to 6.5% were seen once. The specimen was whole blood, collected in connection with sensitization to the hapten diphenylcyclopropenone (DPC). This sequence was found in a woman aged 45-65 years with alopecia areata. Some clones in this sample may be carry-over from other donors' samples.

DNA for the CDR3: TGTGCCAGCACCCTCAGACAGGGAGATAGCAATCAGCCCCAGCATTTT. Residues: CASTLRQGDSNQPQHF. The chain uses TRBV12-3 or TRBV12-4 and TRBJ1-5; 7 bases align to TRBD1. After removal of 7 bases from V and 0 bases from J, the junction contained 9 bases not matched to a gene. This CDR3 has 16 amino acids.